This T cell receptor (beta chain) stems from a study of blood T cell repertoires in COVID-19. For the study at large: Samples of COVID-19 (acute and convalescent) were obtained from the United States, Italy and Spain. The analysed material was cDNA or gDNA that came from T cells, B-cell-depleted T cells, or PBMCs.

Libraries were prepared by immunoSEQ multiplex PCR; TCRdb keeps only in-frame clonotypes and omits some of them. The sample holds some 340,000 clones, roughly four fifths seen once. Participants were aged about 18 to 90 years, lived in some 23 US areas, and enrolled virtually. Donors in Cohort 3 who had recovered were those with two negative PCRs, healthcare professional clearance, or resolution of their symptoms. Trimming removed 1 base from V and 5 bases from J, with 17 bases in between. The V gene's germline CDR1 is SGHTA and CDR2 FQGNSA. The CDR3 extends over 17 amino acids. This TCR derives from a woman aged 45-65 years who had recovered from COVID-19. The chain joins TRBV7-2 to TRBJ1-4, with D maybe TRBD1 (5 bases). Sequences were obtained from PBMCs or T cells enriched from blood (not recorded which). The DNA of the CDR3 is TGTGCCAGCAGCTTAGGGGGAGGCGCAGGGTTGAATGAAAAACTGTTTTTT. It translates to CASSLGGGAGLNEKLFF.